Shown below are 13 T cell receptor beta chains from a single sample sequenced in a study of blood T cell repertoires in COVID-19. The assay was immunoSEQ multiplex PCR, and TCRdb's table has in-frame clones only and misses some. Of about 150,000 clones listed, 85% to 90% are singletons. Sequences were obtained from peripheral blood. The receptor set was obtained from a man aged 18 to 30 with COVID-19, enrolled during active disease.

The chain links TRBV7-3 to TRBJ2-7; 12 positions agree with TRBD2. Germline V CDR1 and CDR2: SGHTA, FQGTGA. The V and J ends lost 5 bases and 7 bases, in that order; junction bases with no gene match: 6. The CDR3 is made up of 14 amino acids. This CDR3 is CASSDGLAGREQYF. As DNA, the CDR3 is TGTGCCAGCAGCGATGGACTAGCGGGAAGAGAGCAGTACTTC.

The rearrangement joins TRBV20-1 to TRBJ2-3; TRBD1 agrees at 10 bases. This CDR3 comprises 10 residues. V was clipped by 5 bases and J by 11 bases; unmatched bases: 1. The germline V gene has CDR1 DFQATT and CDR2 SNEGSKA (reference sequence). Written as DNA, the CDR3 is TGCAGTGCTGGGACAGGGGAGCAGTATTTT. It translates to CSAGTGEQYF.

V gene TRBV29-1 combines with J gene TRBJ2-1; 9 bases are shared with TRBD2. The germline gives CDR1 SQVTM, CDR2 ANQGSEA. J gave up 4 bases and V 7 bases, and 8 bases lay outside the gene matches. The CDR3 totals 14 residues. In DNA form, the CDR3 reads TGCAGCGCTGAGGGGCTAGCGGGGTACAATGAGCAGTTCTTC. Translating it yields CSAEGLAGYNEQFF.

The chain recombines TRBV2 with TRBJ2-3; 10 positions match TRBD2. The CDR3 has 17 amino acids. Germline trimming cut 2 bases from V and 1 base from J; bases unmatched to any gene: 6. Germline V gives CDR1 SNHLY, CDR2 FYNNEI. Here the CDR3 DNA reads TGTGCCAGCAGTGAACTAGCGGGAGCCGGAGGCACAGATACGCAGTATTTT. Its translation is CASSELAGAGGTDTQYF.

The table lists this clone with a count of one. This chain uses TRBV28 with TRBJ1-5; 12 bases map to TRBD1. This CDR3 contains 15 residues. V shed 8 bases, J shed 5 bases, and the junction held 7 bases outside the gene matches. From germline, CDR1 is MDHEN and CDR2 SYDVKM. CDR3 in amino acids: CASLLGDRGHQPQHF. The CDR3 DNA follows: TGTGCCAGCCTTTTGGGGGACAGGGGGCATCAGCCCCAGCATTTT.

The CDR3: CASSPEAYEQYF. As DNA, the CDR3 is TGTGCCAGCAGCCCTGAGGCCTACGAGCAGTACTTC. The chain links TRBV11-1 to TRBJ2-7; D unresolved. V lost 5 bases, J lost 2 bases, and 7 bases lay in between. The CDR3 spans 12 residues. Germline CDR1 and CDR2: SGHAT and FQDESV (reference sequence).

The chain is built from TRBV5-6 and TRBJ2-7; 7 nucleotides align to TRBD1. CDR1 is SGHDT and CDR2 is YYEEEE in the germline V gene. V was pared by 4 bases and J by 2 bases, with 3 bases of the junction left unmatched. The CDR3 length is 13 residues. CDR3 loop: CASSTGTAYEQYF. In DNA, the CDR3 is TGTGCCAGCAGCACCGGGACAGCCTACGAGCAGTACTTC.

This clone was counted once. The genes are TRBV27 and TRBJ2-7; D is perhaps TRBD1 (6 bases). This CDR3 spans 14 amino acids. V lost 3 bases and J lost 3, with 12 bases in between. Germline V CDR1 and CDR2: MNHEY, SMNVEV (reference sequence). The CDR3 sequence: CASSFQAQGYEQYF. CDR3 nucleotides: TGTGCCAGCAGTTTTCAGGCACAGGGCTACGAGCAGTACTTC.

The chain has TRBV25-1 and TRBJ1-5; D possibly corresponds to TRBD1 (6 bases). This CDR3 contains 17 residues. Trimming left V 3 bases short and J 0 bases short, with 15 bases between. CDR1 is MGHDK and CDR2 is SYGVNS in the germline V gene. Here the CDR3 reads CASSDSPGVDSNQPQHF. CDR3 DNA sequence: TGTGCCAGCAGTGACTCACCAGGGGTTGATAGCAATCAGCCCCAGCATTTT.

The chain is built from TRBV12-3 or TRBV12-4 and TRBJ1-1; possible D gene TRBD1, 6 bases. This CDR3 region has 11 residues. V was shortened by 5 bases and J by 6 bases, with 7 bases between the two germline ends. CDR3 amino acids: CASSRQAEAFF. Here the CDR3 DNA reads TGTGCCAGCAGTAGACAGGCTGAAGCTTTCTTT.

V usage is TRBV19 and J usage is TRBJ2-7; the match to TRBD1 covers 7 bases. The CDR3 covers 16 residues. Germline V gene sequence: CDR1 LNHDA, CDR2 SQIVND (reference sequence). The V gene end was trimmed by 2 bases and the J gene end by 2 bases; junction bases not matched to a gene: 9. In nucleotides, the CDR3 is TGTGCCAGTAGTATATCCCCCAACAGGGGAGCCTACGAGCAGTACTTC. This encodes CASSISPNRGAYEQYF.

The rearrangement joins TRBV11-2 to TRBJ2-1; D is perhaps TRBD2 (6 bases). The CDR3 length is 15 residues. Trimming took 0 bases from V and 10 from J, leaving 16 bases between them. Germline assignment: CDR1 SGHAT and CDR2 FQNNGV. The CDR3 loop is CASSLDLGGRGEQFF. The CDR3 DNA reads TGTGCCAGCAGCTTAGATCTTGGAGGGCGCGGAGAGCAGTTCTTC.

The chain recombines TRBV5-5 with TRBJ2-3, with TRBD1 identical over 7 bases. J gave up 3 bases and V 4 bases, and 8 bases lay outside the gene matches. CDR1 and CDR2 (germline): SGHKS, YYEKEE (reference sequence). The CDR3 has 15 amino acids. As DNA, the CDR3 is TGTGCCAGCAGCGGATACAGGGGCGTGACAGATACGCAGTATTTT. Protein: CASSGYRGVTDTQYF.